Listed here are 23 T cell receptor beta chains from one sample, sequenced in a study of blood T cell repertoires in COVID-19. TCRdb's copy holds only in-frame clones and misses some; the assay was immunoSEQ multiplex PCR. This table holds 110,000 or so clones, about 85% found once. The sequenced material came from peripheral blood. The receptors stem from a man aged 50 or older with acute or convalescent COVID-19.

This chain connects TRBV29-1 to TRBJ1-1; 8 nucleotides line up with TRBD1. The CDR3 has 12 residues. Losses at the gene ends were 5 bases for V and 6 bases for J; bases not matched to a gene: 5. The germline V gene encodes CDR1 SQVTM and CDR2 ANQGSEA. CDR3 sequence reads: CSVRRQGSEAFF. For the CDR3, the DNA is TGCAGCGTTAGACGACAGGGGTCTGAAGCTTTCTTT.

Here the CDR3 reads CASSQDVSGGEQFF. CDR3 nucleotides: TGTGCCAGCAGCCAAGATGTCAGCGGGGGGGAGCAGTTCTTC. The J gene is TRBJ2-1, the V gene TRBV3-1 (or the pseudogene TRBV3-2); 9 bases map to TRBD2. V lost 0 bases to trimming and J lost 10 bases; unmatched junction nucleotides: 4. Germline loops: CDR1 LGHDT, CDR2 YNNKEL (reference sequence). The length of the CDR3 is 14 residues.

The chain has TRBV3-1 (or the pseudogene TRBV3-2) and TRBJ1-3; tentative D call: TRBD1 (6 bases). Trimming stripped 0 bases from V and 2 bases from J, with 11 bases between. CDR1 is LGHDT, CDR2 YNNKEL, per germline (reference sequence). The CDR3 has 16 amino acids. The CDR3 region is CASSQDWGGPGNTIYF. The CDR3 coding sequence is TGTGCCAGCAGCCAAGATTGGGGGGGGCCTGGAAACACCATATATTTT.

The chain employs TRBV5-1 and TRBJ1-5, with 7 positions matching TRBD1. The CDR3 is made up of 14 amino acids. V gave up 1 base and J gave up 10 bases; unmatched junction bases: 8. CDR1 and CDR2 from the germline V gene are SGHRS and YFSETQ. Written as DNA, the CDR3 is TGCGCCAGCAGCTTGATCCAGGGGGACGCCCCCCAGCATTTT. Amino acids: CASSLIQGDAPQHF.

The V gene is TRBV7-9, the J gene TRBJ2-3, with 11 bases matching TRBD2. CDR1 is SEHNR and CDR2 is FQNEAQ in the germline V gene (reference sequence). With 1 base clipped from V and 1 base from J, the junction kept 7 bases outside the gene matches. The CDR3 sequence is 18 residues long. The CDR3 DNA sequence: TGTGCCAGCAGCTTAGATGTTAGCGGGGGGGATGGCACAGATACGCAGTATTTT. This gives the protein CASSLDVSGGDGTDTQYF.

This clone was observed a handful of times. The chain couples TRBV5-1 to TRBJ2-1; no firm D call. Germline V gene data show CDR1 as SGHRS and CDR2 as YFSETQ. The CDR3 length is 17 residues. V shed 0 bases and J shed 1 base, with 14 bases lying between them. The CDR3 bases are TGCGCCAGCAGCTTGGGTGTAGGCGGTACATCCTACAATGAGCAGTTCTTC. This sequence encodes CASSLGVGGTSYNEQFF.

This sequence joins TRBV7-8 and TRBJ2-1; the match to TRBD1 covers 10 bases. The CDR3 has 15 amino acids. CDR1 SGHVS and CDR2 FQNEAQ come from the germline V gene. The trim removed 5 bases at V and 7 bases at J, leaving 8 bases unmatched. CDR3 sequence: CASSRDRGAWNEQFF. The CDR3 DNA reads as TGTGCCAGCAGCCGGGACAGGGGAGCTTGGAATGAGCAGTTCTTC.

This clone was seen a few times. The chain recombines TRBV6-6 with TRBJ2-7, with a weak D call TRBD2 (7 bases). Germline values: CDR1 MNHNY, CDR2 SVGAGI (reference sequence). This CDR3 region has 14 residues. V lost 5 bases, J lost 3 bases, and 14 bases lay in between. CDR3 region: CASSLGGGIYEQYF. The CDR3 bases are TGTGCCAGCAGTCTAGGGGGGGGCATCTACGAGCAGTACTTC.

The J gene is TRBJ1-1, the V gene TRBV30; TRBD1 might be the D (6 bases). The CDR3 consists of 13 residues. CDR1 and CDR2 from the germline V gene are GTSNPN and SVGIG (reference sequence). V lost 0 bases and J lost 6, with 11 bases in between. DNA of the CDR3: TGTGCCTGGAGTGTACAGGGCCCGGCTGAAGCTTTCTTT. Protein sequence: CAWSVQGPAEAFF.

V is TRBV11-1 and J is TRBJ1-1; D is perhaps TRBD1 (6 bases). This CDR3 comprises 13 residues. V was shortened by 2 bases and J by 5 bases, with 9 bases between the two germline ends. In germline, CDR1 is SGHAT, CDR2 FQDESV (reference sequence). CDR3 region: CASSLYRETEAFF. DNA for the CDR3: TGTGCCAGCAGCTTATACAGGGAGACTGAAGCTTTCTTT.

This clone was observed a single time. The chain combines TRBV5-3 with TRBJ1-6, with D perhaps TRBD1 (5 bases). TRBV5-3 is assigned to the ORF class and has an uncertain function. Trimming removed 4 bases from V and 4 bases from J, with 12 bases in between. CDR3 length equals 15 residues. DNA for the CDR3: TGTGCCAGAAGCGGGGAGGGACTGTATAATTCACCCCTCCACTTT. It encodes CARSGEGLYNSPLHF.

DNA of the CDR3: TGTGCCAGCAGTTTCCGAGGCGTACCGGAAGCTTTCTTT. It specifies CASSFRGVPEAFF. This chain connects TRBV12-3 or TRBV12-4 to TRBJ1-1; the D is unclear. The CDR3 sequence is 13 residues long. With 3 bases removed from V and 8 bases from J, the gap between germline ends came to 13 bases.

This clone appeared once. The V gene is TRBV9, the J gene TRBJ1-2; maybe TRBD1 (5 bases). Looked up from germline, CDR1 is SGDLS and CDR2 is YYNGEE. V was cut by 4 bases and J by 0 bases, with 7 bases left in between. The CDR3 is 13 amino acids. CDR3 nucleotide sequence: TGTGCCAGCAGCACAGGAACTAACTATGGCTACACCTTC. This translates into CASSTGTNYGYTF. Using reference TRBV9 and TRBJ1-2 for the parts outside the CDR3, the full variable domain is DSGVTQTPKHLITATGQRVTLRCSPRSGDLSVYWYQQSLDQGLQFLIQYYNGEERAKGNILERFSAQQFPDLHSELNLSSLELGDSALYFCASSTGTNYGYTFGSGTRLTVV.

This chain joins TRBV19 and TRBJ1-4; D is unresolved. CDR3 length equals 13 residues. Trimming shortened V by 8 bases and J by 3 bases, and 10 bases separated the two germline ends. Germline assignment: CDR1 LNHDA and CDR2 SQIVND (reference sequence). The DNA of the CDR3 is TGTGCCAGTGCATGGAGCCCTAATGAAAAACTGTTTTTT. Its protein product is CASAWSPNEKLFF.

This sequence joins TRBV5-6 and TRBJ1-2; TRBD1 aligns across 7 bases. Germline-derived CDR1 and CDR2 are SGHDT and YYEEEE. V dropped 3 bases and J dropped 4; count of bases not matched to a gene: 9. This CDR3 region has 15 residues. CDR3: CASSYRDRSFYGYTF. The CDR3 DNA reads TGTGCCAGCAGCTACCGGGACAGAAGCTTCTATGGCTACACCTTC.

The J gene is TRBJ1-2, the V gene TRBV5-6; D possibly corresponds to TRBD1 (6 bases). The CDR3 runs to 15 residues. The ends were cut back, 4 bases at V and 4 bases at J, with 17 bases in the middle. The germline gives CDR1 SGHDT, CDR2 YYEEEE. The CDR3 spells CASSQQGPGSYGYTF. The CDR3 coding sequence is TGTGCCAGCAGCCAGCAGGGGCCCGGAAGCTATGGCTACACCTTC.

V and J are TRBV5-1 and TRBJ2-5; 7 nucleotides agree with TRBD1. Per the germline V gene, CDR1 is SGHRS and CDR2 is YFSETQ. This CDR3 spans 14 amino acids. V was pared by 3 bases and J by 5 bases, with 7 bases of the junction left unmatched. The CDR3 DNA reads as TGCGCCAGCAGCTCCAAGGGACAGTTGGAGACCCAGTACTTC. Translation: CASSSKGQLETQYF.

The chain links TRBV9 to TRBJ1-4; D gene unclear. The CDR3 consists of 15 residues. Trimming stripped 2 bases from V and 4 bases from J, with 12 bases between. Per germline, CDR1 SGDLS and CDR2 YYNGEE. For the CDR3, the DNA is TGTGCCAGCAGCGTCGGGATTCGGAATAATGAAAAACTGTTTTTT. It codes for CASSVGIRNNEKLFF.

This rearrangement joins TRBV6-5 to TRBJ2-1; TRBD1 might be the D (6 bases). The CDR3 is 12 amino acids. Germline lookup yields CDR1 MNHEY and CDR2 SVGAGI. The ends were cut back, 7 bases at V and 4 bases at J, with 8 bases in the middle. The CDR3: CASNQGYNEQFF. CDR3 nucleotides: TGTGCCAGCAATCAGGGGTACAATGAGCAGTTCTTC.

The V gene is TRBV7-2, the J gene TRBJ2-1; D is unresolved. This CDR3 contains 15 residues. Trimming cost V 2 bases and J 5 bases, with 13 bases left between them. Germline V CDR1 and CDR2: SGHTA, FQGNSA. This CDR3 is CASSLSQRPHNEQFF. CDR3 nucleotides: TGTGCCAGCAGCTTATCCCAGCGCCCCCACAATGAGCAGTTCTTC.

This chain links TRBV3-1 (or the pseudogene TRBV3-2) with TRBJ2-3; no firm D call. This CDR3 has 14 amino acids. V was cut by 4 bases and J by 3 bases, with 11 bases left in between. The germline gives CDR1 LGHDT, CDR2 YNNKEL (reference sequence). CDR3 in amino acids: CASSPPQSTDTQYF. For the CDR3, the DNA is TGTGCCAGCAGCCCGCCTCAGTCAACAGATACGCAGTATTTT.

This clone is a singleton in its sample. The chain uses TRBV2 and TRBJ2-1; 9 positions agree with TRBD2. Per germline, CDR1 SNHLY and CDR2 FYNNEI. This CDR3 has 15 residues. Trimming removed 11 bases from V and 0 bases from J; junction bases left unmatched: 8. The CDR3 protein is CAGGQRGDSYNEQFF. CDR3 nucleotide sequence: TGTGCCGGGGGGCAGCGGGGGGACTCCTACAATGAGCAGTTCTTC.

The V call is TRBV11-2, the J call TRBJ2-5; D not resolved. Trimming stripped 4 bases from V and 5 bases from J, with 11 bases between. CDR3 length equals 13 residues. Germline V gives CDR1 SGHAT, CDR2 FQNNGV. This CDR3 is CASSSYFEETQYF. In DNA form, the CDR3 reads TGTGCCAGCAGCTCGTATTTTGAGGAGACCCAGTACTTC. The full variable domain, rest sourced from reference TRBV11-2 and TRBJ2-5, is EAGVAQSPRYKIIEKRQSVAFWCNPISGHATLYWYQQILGQGPKLLIQFQNNGVVDDSQLPKDRFSAERLKGVDSTLKIQPAKLEDSAVYLCASSSYFEETQYFGPGTRLLVL.